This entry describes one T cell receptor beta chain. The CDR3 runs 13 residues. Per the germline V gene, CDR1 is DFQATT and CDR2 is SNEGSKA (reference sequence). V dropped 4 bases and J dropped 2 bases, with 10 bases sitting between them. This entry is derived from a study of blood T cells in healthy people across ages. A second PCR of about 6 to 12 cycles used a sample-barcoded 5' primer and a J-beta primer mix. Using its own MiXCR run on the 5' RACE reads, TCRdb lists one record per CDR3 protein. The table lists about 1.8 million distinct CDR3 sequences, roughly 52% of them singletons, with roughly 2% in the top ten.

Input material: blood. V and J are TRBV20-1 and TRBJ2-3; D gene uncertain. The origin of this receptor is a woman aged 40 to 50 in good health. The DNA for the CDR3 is TGCAGTGCTATTGGCGGCATCACAGATACGCAGTATTTT. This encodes CSAIGGITDTQYF.